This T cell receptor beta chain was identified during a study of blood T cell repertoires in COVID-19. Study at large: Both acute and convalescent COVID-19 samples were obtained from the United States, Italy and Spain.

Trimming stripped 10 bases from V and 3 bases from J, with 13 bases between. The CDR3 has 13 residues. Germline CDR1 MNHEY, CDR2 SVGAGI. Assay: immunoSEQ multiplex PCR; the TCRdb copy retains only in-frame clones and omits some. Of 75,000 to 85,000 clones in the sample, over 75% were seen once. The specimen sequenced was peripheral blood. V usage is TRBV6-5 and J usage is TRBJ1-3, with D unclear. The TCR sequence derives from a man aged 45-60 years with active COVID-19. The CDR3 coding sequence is TGTGCCACAAAGAGGGTTAATGGAAACACCATATATTTT. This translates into CATKRVNGNTIYF.